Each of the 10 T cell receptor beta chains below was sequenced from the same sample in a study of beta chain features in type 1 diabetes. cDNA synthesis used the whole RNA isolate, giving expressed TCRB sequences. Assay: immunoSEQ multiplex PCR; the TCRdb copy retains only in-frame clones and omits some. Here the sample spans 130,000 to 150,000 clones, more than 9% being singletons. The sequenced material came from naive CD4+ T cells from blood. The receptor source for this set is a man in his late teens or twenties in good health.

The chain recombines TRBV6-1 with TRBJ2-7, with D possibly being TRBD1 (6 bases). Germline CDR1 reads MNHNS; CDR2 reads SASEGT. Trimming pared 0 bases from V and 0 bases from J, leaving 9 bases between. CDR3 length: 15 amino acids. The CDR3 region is CASSEAGHSSYEQYF. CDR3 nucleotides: TGTGCCAGCAGTGAAGCGGGACACTCCTCCTACGAGCAGTACTTC.

The CDR3 DNA is TGCGCCAGCAGCTTGGGGGGAGCGGGGGGCCTAGATACGCAGTATTTT. Translation: CASSLGGAGGLDTQYF. The V and J genes are TRBV5-1 and TRBJ2-3; 9 nucleotides align to TRBD2. The germline V gene encodes CDR1 SGHRS and CDR2 YFSETQ. The CDR3 totals 16 residues. The ends lost 0 bases at V and 5 bases at J; junction bases unmatched: 7.

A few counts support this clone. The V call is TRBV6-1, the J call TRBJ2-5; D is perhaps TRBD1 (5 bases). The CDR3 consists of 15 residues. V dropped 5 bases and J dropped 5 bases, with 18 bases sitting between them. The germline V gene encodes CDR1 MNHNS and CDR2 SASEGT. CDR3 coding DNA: TGTGCCAGCAGTCCCCAAGGGGCCGTACGCGAGACCCAGTACTTC. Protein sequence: CASSPQGAVRETQYF.

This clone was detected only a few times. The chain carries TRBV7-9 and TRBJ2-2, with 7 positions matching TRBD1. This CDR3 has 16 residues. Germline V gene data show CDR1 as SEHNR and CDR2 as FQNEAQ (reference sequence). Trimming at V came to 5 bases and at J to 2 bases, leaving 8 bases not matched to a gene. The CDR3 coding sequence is TGTGCCAGCAGCCGCCGGACAGGAAGTAACACCGGGGAGCTGTTTTTT. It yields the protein CASSRRTGSNTGELFF.

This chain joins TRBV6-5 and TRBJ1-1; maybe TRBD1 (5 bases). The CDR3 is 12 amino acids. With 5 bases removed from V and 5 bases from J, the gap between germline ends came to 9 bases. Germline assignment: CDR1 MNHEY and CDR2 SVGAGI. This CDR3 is CASSQRGTEAFF. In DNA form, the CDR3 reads TGTGCCAGCAGTCAAAGGGGAACTGAAGCTTTCTTT.

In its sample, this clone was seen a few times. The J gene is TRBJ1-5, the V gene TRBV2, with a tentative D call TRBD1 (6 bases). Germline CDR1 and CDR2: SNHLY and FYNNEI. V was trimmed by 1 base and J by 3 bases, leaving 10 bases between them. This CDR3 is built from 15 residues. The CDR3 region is CASSEVDSFNQPQHF. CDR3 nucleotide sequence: TGTGCCAGCAGTGAAGTGGACAGTTTCAATCAGCCCCAGCATTTT.

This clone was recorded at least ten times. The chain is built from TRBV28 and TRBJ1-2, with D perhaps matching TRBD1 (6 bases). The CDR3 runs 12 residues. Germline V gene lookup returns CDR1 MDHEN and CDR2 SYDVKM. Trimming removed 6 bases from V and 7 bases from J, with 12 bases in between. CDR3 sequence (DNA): TGTGCCAGCAGGGCAGGGGAAGCTGGCTACACCTTC. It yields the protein CASRAGEAGYTF.

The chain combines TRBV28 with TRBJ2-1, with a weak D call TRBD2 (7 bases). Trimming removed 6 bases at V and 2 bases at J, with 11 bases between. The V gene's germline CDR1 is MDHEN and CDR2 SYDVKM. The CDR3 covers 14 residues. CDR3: CASRRGGPYNEQFF. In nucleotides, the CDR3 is TGTGCCAGCAGGAGGGGGGGCCCCTACAATGAGCAGTTCTTC.

The chain's CDR3 is CASSPSGQPGKSTEAFF. CDR3 DNA sequence: TGTGCCAGCTCCCCCTCGGGTCAGCCGGGGAAAAGCACTGAAGCTTTCTTT. The chain employs TRBV18 and TRBJ1-1; D ambiguous. Germline assignment: CDR1 KGHSH and CDR2 LQKENI. The CDR3 has 17 residues. V lost 6 bases, J lost 4 bases, and 24 bases lay in between. Filled out from reference TRBV18 and TRBJ1-1, the complete variable domain reads NAGVMQNPRHLVRRRGQEARLRCSPMKGHSHVYWYRQLPEEGLKFMVYLQKENIIDESGMPKERFSAEFPKEGPSILRIQQVVRGDSAAYFCASSPSGQPGKSTEAFFGQGTRLTVV.

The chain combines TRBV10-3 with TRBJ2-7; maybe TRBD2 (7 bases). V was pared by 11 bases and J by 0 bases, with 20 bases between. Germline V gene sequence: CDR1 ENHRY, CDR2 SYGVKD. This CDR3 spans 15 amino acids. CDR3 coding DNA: TGTGCCGTTTCACTCAGCGGGACAAGCTCCTACGAGCAGTACTTC. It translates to CAVSLSGTSSYEQYF.